The 23 T cell receptor beta chains given below trace back to one sample, sequenced in a study of graft-versus-host responses after intestinal transplantation. The data were produced by immunoSEQ multiplex PCR, yet TCRdb's version contains in-frame clones alone and is incomplete. Altogether under 45,000 clones are present, around nine tenths being singletons, with the ten largest covering over 6%. Sequences were derived from PBMCs, sampled just under 270 days after transplant. Source of these receptors: a human patient who received an intestinal transplant, so some T cells may come from the graft donor.

The rearrangement links TRBV7-2 to TRBJ2-1, with D unclear. Germline CDR1 is SGHTA and CDR2 is FQGNSA. The ends were cut back, 7 bases at V and 2 bases at J, with 12 bases in the middle. CDR3 length: 14 residues. CDR3 DNA sequence: TGTGCCAGCAACTTCGACCCTACCTACAATGAGCAGTTCTTC. Amino acid sequence: CASNFDPTYNEQFF.

This clone has more than one count but fewer than ten. CDR3 region: CASSQDPGGGETQYF. CDR3 sequence (DNA): TGCGCCAGCAGCCAAGATCCTGGAGGGGGTGAGACCCAGTACTTC. This chain uses TRBV4-1 with TRBJ2-5; perhaps D is TRBD1 or TRBD2 (6 bases each). Germline values: CDR1 MGHRA, CDR2 YSYEKL. Trimming left V 0 bases short and J 5 bases short, with 13 bases between. This CDR3 is built from 15 residues.

J is TRBJ2-7 and V is TRBV11-2; TRBD2 is a possible D gene (6 bases). This CDR3 is 16 amino acids long. Germline V gene lookup returns CDR1 SGHAT and CDR2 FQNNGV. V was pared by 5 bases and J by 2 bases, with 19 bases between. The CDR3 bases are TGTGCCAGCAGCCCAACGACCGGGACTGGTGCCTACGAGCAGTACTTC. Amino acid sequence: CASSPTTGTGAYEQYF.

This rearrangement joins TRBV4-1 to TRBJ2-1; TRBD1 matches 9 bases. The germline V gene has CDR1 MGHRA and CDR2 YSYEKL. The CDR3 runs 14 residues. Trimming removed 3 bases from V and 9 bases from J; junction bases left unmatched: 6. CDR3 region: CASSQGTGWGEQFF. In nucleotides, the CDR3 is TGCGCCAGCAGCCAGGGGACAGGGTGGGGTGAGCAGTTCTTC.

This chain connects TRBV4-1 to TRBJ1-2, with a weak D call TRBD1 (5 bases). The CDR3 runs 15 residues. Germline assignment: CDR1 MGHRA and CDR2 YSYEKL. V lost 3 bases and J lost 6, with 17 bases in between. The CDR3 loop reads CASSQILGGSHGYTF. In nucleotides, the CDR3 is TGCGCCAGCAGCCAGATCCTTGGGGGTTCTCATGGCTACACCTTC.

Only a few counts were recorded for this clone. The chain couples TRBV5-1 to TRBJ1-6; possible D gene TRBD1, 6 bases. Trimming cost V 0 bases and J 7 bases, with 11 bases left between them. CDR1 and CDR2 from the germline V gene are SGHRS and YFSETQ. The CDR3 covers 15 residues. In DNA, the CDR3 is TGCGCCAGCAGCTTGGACAGGGCGGAGAATTCACCCCTCCACTTT. Amino acid sequence: CASSLDRAENSPLHF.

The chain is built from TRBV13 and TRBJ2-1; D may be TRBD1 or TRBD2 (5 bases each). The ends were cut back, 5 bases at V and 6 bases at J, with 17 bases in the middle. CDR3 length: 15 residues. Germline CDR1 and CDR2: PRHDT and FYEKMQ (reference sequence). The CDR3 loop is CASSDDPGTINEQFF. The CDR3 coding sequence is TGTGCCAGCAGCGACGACCCCGGGACCATCAATGAGCAGTTCTTC.

The genes are TRBV25-1 and TRBJ2-1; a possible D gene is TRBD2 (6 bases). Trimming took off 7 bases at V and 8 bases at J, with 15 bases between the two ends. Germline values: CDR1 MGHDK, CDR2 SYGVNS. The CDR3 has 13 amino acids. CDR3 DNA sequence: TGTGCCAGCAAGGGACCGGGGAGGCATGAGCAGTTCTTC. Residues: CASKGPGRHEQFF.

This clone was recorded once. The chain links TRBV10-2 to TRBJ1-5; perhaps TRBD1 as D (5 bases). V was cut by 8 bases and J by 6 bases, with 14 bases left in between. The germline gives CDR1 WSHSY, CDR2 SAAADI. This CDR3 has 13 amino acids. The CDR3 spells CASRDGGSQPQHF. CDR3 in DNA: TGCGCCAGCCGGGACGGAGGATCTCAGCCCCAGCATTTT.

The gene calls are TRBV11-3 and TRBJ2-5; D gene uncertain. The length of the CDR3 is 11 residues. V shed 2 bases and J shed 4 bases, with 2 bases lying between them. The germline V gene encodes CDR1 SGHNT and CDR2 YENEEA. The CDR3 region is CASSLSETQYF. The CDR3 DNA reads TGTGCCAGCAGCTTATCAGAGACCCAGTACTTC.

This chain's CDR3 is CASRPSGGGTEAFF. In nucleotides, the CDR3 is TGTGCCAGCAGACCTTCAGGGGGAGGAACTGAAGCTTTCTTT. This chain joins TRBV6-1 and TRBJ1-1; the match to TRBD1 covers 7 bases. The V gene end was trimmed by 6 bases and the J gene end by 5 bases; junction bases not matched to a gene: 9. This CDR3 is 14 amino acids long. The germline CDR1 and CDR2 sequences are MNHNS and SASEGT.

The genes are TRBV7-9 and TRBJ2-5; D perhaps matches TRBD1 (6 bases). The better agreement between TRBJ2-7 and the DNA end casts doubt on the J call. The CDR3 covers 12 residues. Germline V gene lookup returns CDR1 SEHNR and CDR2 FQNEAQ (reference sequence). The CDR3 DNA reads TGTGCCAGCAGCTTATCAGGGGCCGAGCAGTACTTC. Translated, it gives CASSLSGAEQYF.

The chain uses TRBV5-7 and TRBJ1-5; D is unresolved. TRBV5-7 is classed as an ORF, of uncertain function. This CDR3 is 9 amino acids long. V was shortened by 5 bases and J by 11 bases, with 5 bases between the two germline ends. The CDR3 loop reads CASSYAQHF. The CDR3 DNA reads TGTGCCAGCAGTTACGCCCAGCATTTT.

The chain links TRBV14 to TRBJ2-7; TRBD1 or TRBD2 may be the D gene (5 bases each). Germline V gives CDR1 SGHDN, CDR2 FVKESK. This CDR3 has 15 residues. The V gene lost 1 base and the J gene lost 0 bases, with 10 bases spanning the gap. CDR3 nucleotides: TGTGCCAGCAGCCAAGGAGGGGTAGGCTCCTACGAGCAGTACTTC. Translated: CASSQGGVGSYEQYF.

The chain recombines TRBV11-2 with TRBJ2-7; D uncertain. V was cut by 3 bases and J by 6 bases, with 12 bases left in between. CDR1 SGHAT and CDR2 FQNNGV come from the germline V gene. The CDR3 sequence is 13 residues long. CDR3 loop: CASSFPPVVEQYF. Written as DNA, the CDR3 is TGTGCCAGCAGCTTTCCCCCCGTGGTCGAGCAGTACTTC.

The V and J genes are TRBV7-2 and TRBJ1-5, with a possible D match to TRBD1 (6 bases). Germline CDR1 reads SGHTA; CDR2 reads FQGNSA. This CDR3 is built from 12 residues. V was cut by 5 bases and J by 7 bases, with 9 bases left in between. The CDR3 region has the DNA TGTGCCAGCAGCCCAAGGGGGCAGCCCCAGCATTTT. Protein product: CASSPRGQPQHF.

This clone was seen only once. The chain employs TRBV5-4 and TRBJ1-4, with D possibly being TRBD1 (5 bases). Germline CDR1 reads SGHNT; CDR2 reads YYREEE (reference sequence). The CDR3 extends over 14 amino acids. Trimming pared 1 base from V and 7 bases from J, leaving 11 bases between. CDR3 protein: CASSLWGSGEKLFF. DNA for the CDR3: TGTGCCAGCAGCTTGTGGGGGTCGGGTGAAAAACTGTTTTTT.

The chain couples TRBV6-5 to TRBJ2-7; possible D gene TRBD2, 6 bases. V was trimmed by 4 bases and J by 2 bases, leaving 9 bases between them. Germline V gene lookup returns CDR1 MNHEY and CDR2 SVGAGI. The CDR3 runs to 13 residues. CDR3 amino acids: CASSLGGTYEQYF. The DNA for the CDR3 is TGTGCCAGCAGTTTAGGCGGGACCTACGAGCAGTACTTC.

The chain has TRBV4-1 and TRBJ2-2, with D possibly being TRBD1 or TRBD2 (5 bases each). V lost 0 bases and J lost 0, with 11 bases in between. The CDR3 runs to 17 residues. Germline CDR1 and CDR2: MGHRA and YSYEKL. CDR3 sequence: CASSQERGLSNTGELFF. The CDR3 bases are TGCGCCAGCAGCCAAGAACGGGGCTTATCGAACACCGGGGAGCTGTTTTTT.

The J gene is TRBJ1-6, the V gene TRBV19; the match to TRBD1 covers 8 bases. The J segment lost 2 bases and the V segment lost 5 bases, leaving 2 bases of the junction unmatched. Germline V gives CDR1 LNHDA, CDR2 SQIVND (reference sequence). The CDR3 consists of 15 residues. CDR3 amino acids: CASSSGQAYNSPLHF. As DNA, the CDR3 is TGTGCCAGTAGTTCGGGACAGGCCTATAATTCACCCCTCCACTTT.

The chain recombines TRBV10-3 with TRBJ1-2; D gene ambiguous. This CDR3 contains 14 residues. Germline CDR1 ENHRY, CDR2 SYGVKD. The V end lost 3 bases, the J end lost 2 bases, and 10 bases lay between the germline ends. The CDR3, as DNA: TGTGCCATCAGTGATCTACAGCGGAACTATGGCTACACCTTC. This sequence encodes CAISDLQRNYGYTF.

This rearrangement joins TRBV21-1 to TRBJ2-2; the table's D call TRBD1 went unverified against the DNA. TRBV21-1 is marked as a pseudogene. CDR3 length: 15 amino acids. The CDR3 region has the DNA TGTGCCAGCAGCAAAGTCCAGGGGAACACCGGGGAGCTGTTTTTT. Protein sequence: CASSKVQGNTGELFF.

Written as DNA, the CDR3 is TGTGCCAGCAGTGAACCAGGCAGCGGGACCCAGTACTTC. It is translated as CASSEPGSGTQYF. This rearrangement joins TRBV6-1 to TRBJ2-5, with TRBD2 as a possible D gene (5 bases). V was shortened by 2 bases and J by 7 bases, with 11 bases between the two germline ends. The CDR3 totals 13 residues. Germline CDR1 is MNHNS and CDR2 is SASEGT.